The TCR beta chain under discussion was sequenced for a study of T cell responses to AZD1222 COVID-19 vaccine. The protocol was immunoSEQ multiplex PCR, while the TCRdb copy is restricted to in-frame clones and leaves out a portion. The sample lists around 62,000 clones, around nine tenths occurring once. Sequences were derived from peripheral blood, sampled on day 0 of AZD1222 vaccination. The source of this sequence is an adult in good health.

CDR3 bases: TGCGCCAGCAGCCCTGTAGGGGGGGGCAATCAGCCCCAGCATTTT. Translated, it gives CASSPVGGGNQPQHF. The chain uses TRBV5-1 and TRBJ1-5, with D possibly being TRBD1 (6 bases). Trimming cost V 4 bases and J 2 bases, with 13 bases left between them. Germline V gives CDR1 SGHRS, CDR2 YFSETQ. There are 15 residues in the CDR3.